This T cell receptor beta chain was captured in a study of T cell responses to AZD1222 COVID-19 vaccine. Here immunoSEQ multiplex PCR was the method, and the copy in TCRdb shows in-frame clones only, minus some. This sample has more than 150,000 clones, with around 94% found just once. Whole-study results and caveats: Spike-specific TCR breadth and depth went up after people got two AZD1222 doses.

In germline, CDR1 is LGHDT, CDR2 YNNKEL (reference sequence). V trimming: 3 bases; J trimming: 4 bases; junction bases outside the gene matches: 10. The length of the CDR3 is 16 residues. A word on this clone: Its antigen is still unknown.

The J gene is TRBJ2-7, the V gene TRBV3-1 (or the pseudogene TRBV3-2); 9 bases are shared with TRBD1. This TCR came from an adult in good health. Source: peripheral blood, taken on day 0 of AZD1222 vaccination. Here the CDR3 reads CASSHPPGTGWYEQYF. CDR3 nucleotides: TGTGCCAGCAGCCACCCGCCAGGGACAGGGTGGTACGAGCAGTACTTC.